A single sample is the source of the 18 T cell receptor beta chains below, sequenced in a study of shared clonotypes between healthy human individuals. The table came from immunoSEQ multiplex PCR; TCRdb's copy has only in-frame clones and leaves some out. The sample has some 2.1 million clones; 85% to 95% are singletons. The sample consisted of naive CD4+ T cells sorted from blood. The subset denotes: CD45RA+ positively selected. The receptors come from a man between 18 and 35 years old in good health.

The CDR3 coding sequence is TGTGCCAGCAGAAAACAGGGGCAGGGAAACACCATATATTTT. Protein product: CASRKQGQGNTIYF. The chain employs TRBV6-5 and TRBJ1-3; 7 bases are shared with TRBD1. J lost 4 bases, V lost 6 bases, and 6 bases had no gene match. Germline lookup yields CDR1 MNHEY and CDR2 SVGAGI. The CDR3 loop spans 14 amino acids.

The chain is built from TRBV2 and TRBJ1-5; no clear D gene. Looked up from germline, CDR1 is SNHLY and CDR2 is FYNNEI. The CDR3 covers 11 residues. V was cut by 3 bases and J by 11 bases, with 8 bases left in between. This CDR3 reads CASSESTTQHF. In DNA form, the CDR3 reads TGTGCCAGCAGTGAGAGTACTACCCAGCATTTT.

This clone appeared once. The chain has TRBV9 and TRBJ2-3; 8 bases agree with TRBD1. Germline V CDR1 and CDR2: SGDLS, YYNGEE. V shed 4 bases, J shed 1 base, and the junction held 8 bases outside the gene matches. The length of the CDR3 is 16 residues. DNA of the CDR3: TGTGCCAGCAGCAATGGACAGGGCCCCCGCACAGATACGCAGTATTTT. Protein sequence: CASSNGQGPRTDTQYF. Using reference TRBV9 and TRBJ2-3 for the parts outside the CDR3, the full variable domain is DSGVTQTPKHLITATGQRVTLRCSPRSGDLSVYWYQQSLDQGLQFLIQYYNGEERAKGNILERFSAQQFPDLHSELNLSSLELGDSALYFCASSNGQGPRTDTQYFGPGTRLTVL.

This sequence joins TRBV18 and TRBJ2-5; TRBD2 matches at 8 bases. Germline V CDR1 and CDR2: KGHSH, LQKENI. The CDR3 is 15 amino acids. Germline trimming cut 3 bases from V and 4 bases from J; bases unmatched to any gene: 7. The chain's CDR3 is CASSPVSGSTETQYF. DNA for the CDR3: TGTGCCAGCTCACCCGTCAGCGGGAGTACAGAGACCCAGTACTTC.

The V and J genes are TRBV10-3 and TRBJ1-1; D is possibly TRBD1 (6 bases). This CDR3 contains 13 residues. V was cut by 11 bases and J by 5 bases, with 18 bases left in between. Germline V lookup: CDR1 ENHRY, CDR2 SYGVKD. The CDR3 DNA reads as TGTGCCGGGGGCAGGGGCCTGGGAACTGAAGCTTTCTTT. This codes for CAGGRGLGTEAFF.

This clone was observed once. The chain employs TRBV18 and TRBJ2-5; either TRBD1 or TRBD2 may supply D (5 bases each). Germline CDR1 and CDR2: KGHSH and LQKENI. V gave up 6 bases and J gave up 0 bases, with 11 bases separating them. The CDR3 covers 14 residues. CDR3 loop: CASSQGAYQETQYF. CDR3 DNA sequence: TGTGCCAGCTCCCAGGGAGCCTACCAAGAGACCCAGTACTTC.

The chain has TRBV7-2 and TRBJ2-3; 8 bases are shared with TRBD1. CDR3 length equals 14 residues. V was pared by 3 bases and J by 5 bases, with 4 bases of the junction left unmatched. Germline V gene sequence: CDR1 SGHTA, CDR2 FQGNSA. The CDR3 sequence: CASSFDRGGDTQYF. CDR3 bases: TGTGCCAGCAGCTTCGACAGGGGAGGAGATACGCAGTATTTT.

J is TRBJ1-1 and V is TRBV10-1; no definite D call. The CDR3 covers 14 residues. Germline values: CDR1 WNHNN, CDR2 SYGVQD (reference sequence). Trimming removed 9 bases at V and 1 base at J, with 15 bases between. The CDR3 here is CARRLIRKNTEAFF. DNA for the CDR3: TGCGCCAGGCGCTTGATCCGGAAGAACACTGAAGCTTTCTTT.

The chain uses TRBV2 and TRBJ2-3; D ambiguous. V was cut by 8 bases and J by 1 base, with 7 bases left in between. The CDR3 consists of 12 residues. Germline loops: CDR1 SNHLY, CDR2 FYNNEI. DNA of the CDR3: TGTGCCAGCGGACGGCGCACAGATACGCAGTATTTT. Translated: CASGRRTDTQYF.

The J gene is TRBJ2-7, the V gene TRBV10-2; 11 nucleotides align to TRBD1. J lost 6 bases, V lost 8 bases, and 6 bases had no gene match. There are 13 residues in the CDR3. Germline V gene data show CDR1 as WSHSY and CDR2 as SAAADI. CDR3 loop: CASRPGTGGEQYF. CDR3 coding DNA: TGCGCCAGCCGTCCCGGGACAGGGGGCGAGCAGTACTTC.

The CDR3 nucleotides read TGTGCCATCAGGGGTACAGGGGATTCTACCTACAATGAGCAGTTCTTC. This encodes CAIRGTGDSTYNEQFF. The rearrangement uses TRBV10-3 and TRBJ2-1, with 7 bases lining up with TRBD1. This CDR3 has 16 amino acids. The V gene's germline CDR1 is ENHRY and CDR2 SYGVKD. Trimming cost V 6 bases and J 2 bases; bases outside gene matches: 10.

The rearrangement joins TRBV4-3 to TRBJ1-2; perhaps TRBD1 as D (6 bases). From germline, CDR1 is LGHNA and CDR2 YSLEER. V was trimmed by 5 bases and J by 3 bases, leaving 16 bases between them. This CDR3 has 15 residues. CDR3 in amino acids: CASSFTQGPDYGYTF. The CDR3 coding sequence is TGCGCCAGCAGCTTCACGCAGGGGCCTGACTATGGCTACACCTTC.

This chain uses TRBV6-6 with TRBJ1-5; 7 bases are a match to TRBD1. The ends lost 4 bases at V and 9 bases at J; junction bases unmatched: 9. Per germline, CDR1 MNHNY and CDR2 SVGAGI (reference sequence). The CDR3 is 14 residues long. CDR3 in amino acids: CASSSDREKGPQHF. For the CDR3, the DNA is TGTGCCAGCAGTTCCGACAGGGAGAAGGGGCCCCAGCATTTT.

About this clone: The junction differs from germline at one of its ends, possibly a read error. J is TRBJ2-7 and V is TRBV7-7, with D possibly matching TRBD2 (5 bases). The CDR3 is 17 amino acids. CDR1 is SSHAT, CDR2 FNYEAQ, per germline (reference sequence). CDR3 bases: TGTGCTAGCAGCCCATTCGGCGGGCCGGGAAGTTTCTACGAGCAGTACTTC. It encodes CASSPFGGPGSFYEQYF.

This chain joins TRBV28 and TRBJ1-5, with 10 bases matching TRBD1. Trimming took 6 bases from V and 5 from J; bases not matched to a gene: 10. This CDR3 region has 16 residues. Germline V CDR1 and CDR2: MDHEN, SYDVKM. The CDR3 loop is CASSPGQGKFHQPQHF. CDR3 nucleotide sequence: TGTGCCAGCAGCCCGGGACAGGGGAAATTTCATCAGCCCCAGCATTTT.

J is TRBJ2-7 and V is TRBV7-2; 9 bases map to TRBD1. The germline V gene encodes CDR1 SGHTA and CDR2 FQGNSA. The CDR3 is 16 residues long. Trimming cost V 1 base and J 2 bases; bases outside gene matches: 6. CDR3 amino acids: CASSLGGTGKTYEQYF. CDR3 nucleotide sequence: TGTGCCAGCAGCTTAGGGGGGACAGGGAAGACCTACGAGCAGTACTTC.

This clone was found once. The chain has TRBV2 and TRBJ1-5; TRBD1 aligns across 9 bases. Germline V CDR1 and CDR2: SNHLY, FYNNEI. The J segment lost 0 bases and the V segment lost 6 bases, leaving 3 bases of the junction unmatched. There are 15 residues in the CDR3. As DNA, the CDR3 is TGTGCCAGCAGGGTGGACAGGGGTAGCAATCAGCCCCAGCATTTT. As protein: CASRVDRGSNQPQHF.

V and J are TRBV10-3 and TRBJ2-1, with D possibly TRBD1 on 5 matching bases. The germline V gene has CDR1 ENHRY and CDR2 SYGVKD. The CDR3 totals 18 residues. The ends were cut back, 5 bases at V and 2 bases at J, with 22 bases in the middle. In DNA form, the CDR3 reads TGTGCCATCAGTCGGTTGGGTGGGGCAGCTTCTACCTACAATGAGCAGTTCTTC. Its protein is CAISRLGGAASTYNEQFF.